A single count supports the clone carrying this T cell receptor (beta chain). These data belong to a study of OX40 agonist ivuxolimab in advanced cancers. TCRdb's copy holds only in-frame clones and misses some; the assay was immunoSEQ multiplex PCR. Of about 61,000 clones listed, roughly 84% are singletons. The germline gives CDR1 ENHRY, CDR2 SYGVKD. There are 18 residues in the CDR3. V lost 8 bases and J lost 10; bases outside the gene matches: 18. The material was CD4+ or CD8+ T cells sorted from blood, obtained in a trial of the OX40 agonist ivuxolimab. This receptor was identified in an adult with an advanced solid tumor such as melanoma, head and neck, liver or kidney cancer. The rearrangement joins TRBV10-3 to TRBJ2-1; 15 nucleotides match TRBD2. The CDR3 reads CAIQGTVGLAGGAGEQFF. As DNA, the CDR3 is TGTGCCATCCAAGGGACGGTGGGACTAGCGGGAGGAGCGGGGGAGCAGTTCTTC.